This passage covers 26 T cell receptor beta chains from one sample sequenced in a study of T-cell memory formation after mild COVID-19. TCRdb analysed the 5' RACE reads with MiXCR anew, one entry per CDR3 protein. The sample lists tens of thousands of distinct CDR3 sequences, 9.3% seen once, with about an eighth in the top ten. Sequenced input: PBMCs or a T cell subset sorted from them (not recorded which). These receptors came from an adult woman who had mild COVID-19 (a few samples of this study predate the infection). Cell type and time point are not known.

This clonotype was observed many times. A much larger clone lies one base from this, so it may be a read error. The chain joins TRBV7-8 to TRBJ1-5; the match to TRBD1 covers 8 bases. CDR1 is SGHVS, CDR2 FQNEAQ, per germline. V was clipped by 5 bases and J by 2 bases; unmatched bases: 2. This CDR3 spans 14 amino acids. The CDR3, as DNA: TGTGCCAGCAGCCAGGGACAGGGCAATCAGCCCCAGCATTTT. This translates into CASSQGQGNQPQHF. The variable domain in full, completed from reference TRBV7-8 and TRBJ1-5, reads GAGVSQSPRYKVAKRGQDVALRCDPISGHVSLFWYQQALGQGPEFLTYFQNEAQLDKSGLPSDRFFAERPEGSVSTLKIQRTQQEDSAVYLCASSQGQGNQPQHFGDGTRLSIL.

The gene calls are TRBV5-4 and TRBJ1-4, with TRBD1 matching 11 bases. Germline lookup yields CDR1 SGHNT and CDR2 YYREEE (reference sequence). There are 15 residues in the CDR3. The ends lost 2 bases at V and 8 bases at J; junction bases unmatched: 5. CDR3 DNA sequence: TGTGCCAGCAGCTTTGGACAGGGGGCGAGGGAAAAACTGTTTTTT. It yields the protein CASSFGQGAREKLFF.

The CDR3 loop reads CASSPPLESYNEQFF. The CDR3 DNA is TGTGCCAGCTCACCGCCTCTGGAGAGCTACAATGAGCAGTTCTTC. The chain has TRBV18 and TRBJ2-1; D is unclear. CDR3 length: 15 residues. Germline-derived CDR1 and CDR2 are KGHSH and LQKENI. Trimming took off 3 bases at V and 3 bases at J, with 12 bases between the two ends. The variable domain in full, with the rest retrieved from reference TRBV18 and TRBJ2-1, is NAGVMQNPRHLVRRRGQEARLRCSPMKGHSHVYWYRQLPEEGLKFMVYLQKENIIDESGMPKERFSAEFPKEGPSILRIQQVVRGDSAAYFCASSPPLESYNEQFFGPGTRLTVL.

The chain carries TRBV12-3 or TRBV12-4 and TRBJ1-2; D is perhaps TRBD1 (5 bases). V dropped 3 bases and J dropped 7 bases, with 9 bases sitting between them. CDR3 length: 12 amino acids. Here the CDR3 DNA reads TGTGCCAGCAGTTTTGGGGCTCGTGGCTACACCTTC. Encoded protein: CASSFGARGYTF.

The sample holds a few counts of this clonotype. This chain's CDR3 is CASSQETSGHYNEQFF. DNA of the CDR3: TGCGCCAGCAGCCAAGAGACTAGCGGGCACTACAATGAGCAGTTCTTC. The chain combines TRBV4-3 with TRBJ2-1, with 10 bases identical to TRBD2. The CDR3 totals 16 residues. Trimming took 0 bases from V and 3 from J; bases not matched to a gene: 2. The germline CDR1 and CDR2 sequences are LGHNA and YSLEER.

This clonotype has just a few counts. The CDR3 nucleotides read TGTGCCAGCAGCCCACGGGGCCTTCACAATGAGCAGTTCTTC. Amino acids: CASSPRGLHNEQFF. This chain joins TRBV7-3 and TRBJ2-1; either TRBD1 or TRBD2 may supply D (5 bases each). Trimming stripped 5 bases from V and 5 bases from J, with 13 bases between. CDR3 size: 14 residues. The germline V gene has CDR1 SGHTA and CDR2 FQGTGA.

This clonotype has at least ten counts. J is TRBJ2-5 and V is TRBV3-1; no reliable D call. Germline-derived CDR1 and CDR2 are LGHDT and YNNKEL (reference sequence). V was clipped by 6 bases and J by 5 bases, with 7 bases between them. This CDR3 has 11 amino acids. CDR3 sequence: CASSHSETQYF. As DNA, the CDR3 is TGTGCCAGCAGTCATTCTGAGACCCAGTACTTC.

The chain links TRBV7-9 to TRBJ1-2; 8 bases are a match to TRBD1. This CDR3 spans 14 amino acids. The V gene's germline CDR1 is SEHNR and CDR2 FQNEAQ (reference sequence). V shed 5 bases, J shed 4 bases, and the junction held 6 bases outside the gene matches. Here the CDR3 reads CASSLGQGGYGYTF. The CDR3 nucleotides are TGTGCCAGCAGCCTCGGACAGGGTGGCTATGGCTACACCTTC.

At least ten counts were recorded for this clonotype. This rearrangement joins TRBV15 to TRBJ2-5; D may be TRBD2 (6 bases). Germline CDR1 is LNHNV and CDR2 is YYDKDF (reference sequence). The CDR3 loop spans 15 amino acids. The V end was cut by 0 bases, the J end by 8 bases, with 16 bases between. DNA for the CDR3: TGTGCCACCAGCAGAGATCGGCAGGTAGCGGTTACCCAGTACTTC. This sequence encodes CATSRDRQVAVTQYF.

This clonotype showed up just a few times. V usage is TRBV27 and J usage is TRBJ2-1; D is perhaps TRBD1 (6 bases). Trimming removed 6 bases from V and 7 bases from J, with 13 bases in between. CDR1 and CDR2 from the germline V gene are MNHEY and SMNVEV (reference sequence). This CDR3 is built from 13 residues. The chain's CDR3 is CASRPGHLNEQFF. As DNA, the CDR3 is TGTGCCAGCAGACCGGGACACCTAAATGAGCAGTTCTTC.

This clonotype was counted ten times or more. The chain employs TRBV7-8 and TRBJ2-1; TRBD2 agrees at 13 bases. This CDR3 comprises 16 residues. Trimming at V came to 3 bases and at J to 6 bases, leaving 5 bases not matched to a gene. The germline gives CDR1 SGHVS, CDR2 FQNEAQ. In nucleotides, the CDR3 is TGTGCCAGCAGCTTCGGACTAGCGGGAGCTGGCAATGAGCAGTTCTTC. Amino acids: CASSFGLAGAGNEQFF.

The V gene is TRBV2, the J gene TRBJ2-1; 9 bases line up with TRBD1. This CDR3 has 15 amino acids. The germline V gene encodes CDR1 SNHLY and CDR2 FYNNEI. V lost 1 base to trimming and J lost 6 bases; unmatched junction nucleotides: 4. The CDR3 DNA reads TGTGCCAGCAGTGAAGAGGGACAGGGAGGCAATGAGCAGTTCTTC. Its protein product is CASSEEGQGGNEQFF.

This clonotype came up a few times. V and J are TRBV2 and TRBJ2-1; 8 bases agree with TRBD2. This CDR3 contains 11 residues. Per the germline V gene, CDR1 is SNHLY and CDR2 is FYNNEI. J lost 6 bases, V lost 9 bases, and 1 base had no gene match. The CDR3 DNA reads TGTGCCAGGGGACTAGTCAATGAGCAGTTCTTC. It encodes CARGLVNEQFF.

This clonotype was observed a few times. DNA for the CDR3: TGTGCCAGCTCACCACCCACGAACACTGAAGCTTTCTTT. Residues: CASSPPTNTEAFF. The rearrangement joins TRBV18 to TRBJ1-1; no reliable D call. V lost 0 bases, J lost 1 base, and 3 bases lay in between. Germline values: CDR1 KGHSH, CDR2 LQKENI. The CDR3 has 13 residues.

The chain recombines TRBV24-1 with TRBJ2-7, with no clear D. The CDR3 spans 13 residues. Germline V gene sequence: CDR1 KGHDR, CDR2 SFDVKD. V gave up 6 bases and J gave up 4 bases, with 12 bases separating them. CDR3 sequence reads: CATSSGGGYEQYF. The CDR3 region has the DNA TGTGCCACCAGTTCGGGCGGTGGTTACGAGCAGTACTTC.

This clonotype was found a few times. V and J are TRBV9 and TRBJ1-6; 8 bases line up with TRBD1. V lost 3 bases, J lost 7 bases, and 15 bases stayed unmatched. CDR3 size: 18 residues. The germline gives CDR1 SGDLS, CDR2 YYNGEE. CDR3 in amino acids: CASSEEALSGTGNSPLHF. The DNA of the CDR3 is TGTGCCAGCAGCGAGGAAGCGTTGTCCGGGACAGGCAATTCACCCCTCCACTTT.

This chain joins TRBV6-6 and TRBJ1-2, with D perhaps matching TRBD1 (6 bases). This CDR3 comprises 11 residues. Trimming left V 10 bases short and J 1 base short, with 7 bases between. CDR1 MNHNY and CDR2 SVGAGI come from the germline V gene (reference sequence). DNA for the CDR3: TGTGCCACAGGGGATAACTATGGCTACACCTTC. As protein: CATGDNYGYTF.

The chain couples TRBV27 to TRBJ2-5; 10 positions match TRBD1. The CDR3 length is 16 residues. From germline, CDR1 is MNHEY and CDR2 SMNVEV (reference sequence). V gave up 2 bases and J gave up 1 base; unmatched junction bases: 4. CDR3 sequence reads: CASSLGGTGAQETQYF. In DNA form, the CDR3 reads TGTGCCAGCAGTTTAGGGGGGACAGGGGCCCAAGAGACCCAGTACTTC.

This clonotype was detected many times. This chain uses TRBV6-6 with TRBJ2-3; TRBD2 might be the D (6 bases). Looked up from germline, CDR1 is MNHNY and CDR2 is SVGAGI (reference sequence). This CDR3 has 14 amino acids. Trimming removed 4 bases from V and 4 bases from J, with 12 bases in between. DNA for the CDR3: TGTGCCAGCAGTTTCGGGGGAGTGGCAGATACGCAGTATTTT. Translating it yields CASSFGGVADTQYF.

This clonotype was detected a few times. The genes are TRBV25-1 and TRBJ2-2; no definite D call. Trimming removed 4 bases at V and 3 bases at J, with 3 bases between. Germline V gives CDR1 MGHDK, CDR2 SYGVNS. The CDR3 is 12 residues long. CDR3 DNA: TGTGCCAGCAGTGGGGACACCGGGGAGCTGTTTTTT. This sequence encodes CASSGDTGELFF.

The chain carries TRBV12-3 or TRBV12-4 and TRBJ2-7; 8 bases align to TRBD1. The CDR3 loop spans 15 amino acids. V trimming: 7 bases; J trimming: 4 bases; junction bases outside the gene matches: 12. This CDR3 reads CASTTKQGAGYEQYF. The CDR3 coding sequence is TGTGCCAGCACCACTAAGCAGGGGGCTGGTTACGAGCAGTACTTC.

This clonotype was detected ten times or more. This chain connects TRBV5-1 to TRBJ2-1; TRBD2 aligns across 12 bases. This CDR3 spans 17 amino acids. In germline, CDR1 is SGHRS, CDR2 YFSETQ. Trimming removed 1 base from V and 4 bases from J; junction bases left unmatched: 6. The CDR3, as DNA: TGCGCCAGCAGCTTGAGTCCTCTAGCGGGGGGGTACAATGAGCAGTTCTTC. Translating it yields CASSLSPLAGGYNEQFF.

Only a few counts were recorded for this clonotype. The chain combines TRBV2 with TRBJ2-3; no clear D. The CDR3 has 12 amino acids. CDR1 SNHLY and CDR2 FYNNEI come from the germline V gene. V lost 6 bases, J lost 2 bases, and 6 bases lay in between. CDR3 loop: CASRSTTDTQYF. The CDR3, as DNA: TGTGCCAGCAGGAGTACCACAGATACGCAGTATTTT. Together with reference TRBV2 and TRBJ2-3, the CDR3 gives the full variable domain: EPEVTQTPSHQVTQMGQEVILRCVPISNHLYFYWYRQILGQKVEFLVSFYNNEISEKSEIFDDQFSVERPDGSNFTLKIRSTKLEDSAMYFCASRSTTDTQYFGPGTRLTVL.

The chain couples TRBV6-5 to TRBJ1-4; D gene unclear. This CDR3 contains 16 residues. V lost 0 bases, J lost 2 bases, and 10 bases lay in between. Germline-derived CDR1 and CDR2 are MNHEY and SVGAGI. The CDR3 protein is CASSYSGTRTNEKLFF. The CDR3 DNA is TGTGCCAGCAGTTACTCCGGTACAAGGACTAATGAAAAACTGTTTTTT.

This clonotype has only a few counts. The chain combines TRBV4-2 with TRBJ2-5; D is perhaps TRBD1 (6 bases). Between the trimmed V and J ends, which lost 3 bases and 4 bases, there was a span of 21 bases. The CDR3 is 17 amino acids. In germline, CDR1 is LGHNA, CDR2 YNFKEQ. The CDR3 region has the DNA TGTGCCAGCAGCCACGGCTTGGGCAGGGGTGTTTTAGAGACCCAGTACTTC. Its translation: CASSHGLGRGVLETQYF.

This clonotype was detected a few times. The chain recombines TRBV6-5 with TRBJ1-2; D is undetermined. Between the trimmed V and J ends, which lost 8 bases and 8 bases, there was a span of 15 bases. Germline V lookup: CDR1 MNHEY, CDR2 SVGAGI. CDR3 length equals 12 residues. CDR3: CASFRLGVGYTF. The CDR3 nucleotides are TGTGCCAGCTTTCGTCTGGGCGTAGGCTACACCTTC.